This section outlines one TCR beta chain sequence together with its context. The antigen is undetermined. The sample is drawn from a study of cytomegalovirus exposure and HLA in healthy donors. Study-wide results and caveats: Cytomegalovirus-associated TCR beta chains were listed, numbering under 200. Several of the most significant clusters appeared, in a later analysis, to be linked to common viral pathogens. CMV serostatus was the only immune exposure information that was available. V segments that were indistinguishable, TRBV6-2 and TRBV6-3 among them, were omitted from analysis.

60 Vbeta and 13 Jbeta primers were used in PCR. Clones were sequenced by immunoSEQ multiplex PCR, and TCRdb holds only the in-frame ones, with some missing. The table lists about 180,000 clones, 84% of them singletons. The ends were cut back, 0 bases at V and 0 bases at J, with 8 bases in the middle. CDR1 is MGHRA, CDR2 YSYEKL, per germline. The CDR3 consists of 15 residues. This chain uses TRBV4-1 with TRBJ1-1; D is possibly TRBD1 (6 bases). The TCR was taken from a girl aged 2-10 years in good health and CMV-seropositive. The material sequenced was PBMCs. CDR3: CASSQEWGLNTEAFF. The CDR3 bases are TGCGCCAGCAGCCAAGAATGGGGGCTGAACACTGAAGCTTTCTTT.